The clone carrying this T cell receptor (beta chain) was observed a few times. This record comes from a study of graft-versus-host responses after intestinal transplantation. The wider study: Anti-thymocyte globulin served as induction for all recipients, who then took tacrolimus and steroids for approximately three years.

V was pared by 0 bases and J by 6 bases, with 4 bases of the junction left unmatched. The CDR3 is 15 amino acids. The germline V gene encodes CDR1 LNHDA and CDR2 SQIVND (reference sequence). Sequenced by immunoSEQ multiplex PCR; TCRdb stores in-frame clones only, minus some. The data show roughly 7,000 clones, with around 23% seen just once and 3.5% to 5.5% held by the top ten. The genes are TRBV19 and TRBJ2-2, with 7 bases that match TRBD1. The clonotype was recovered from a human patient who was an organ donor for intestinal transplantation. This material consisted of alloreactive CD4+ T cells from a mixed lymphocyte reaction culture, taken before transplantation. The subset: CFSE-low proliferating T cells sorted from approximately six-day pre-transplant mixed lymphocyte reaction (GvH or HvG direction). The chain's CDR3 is CASSIDLTGSGELFF. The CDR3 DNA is TGTGCCAGTAGTATAGATCTGACAGGGTCCGGGGAGCTGTTTTTT. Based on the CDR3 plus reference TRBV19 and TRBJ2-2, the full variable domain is DGGITQSPKYLFRKEGQNVTLSCEQNLNHDAMYWYRQDPGQGLRLIYYSQIVNDFQKGDIAEGYSVSREKKESFPLTVTSAQKNPTAFYLCASSIDLTGSGELFFGEGSRLTVL.